Listed below are T cell receptor beta chains from one sample, sequenced in a study of blood T cell repertoires in COVID-19. Using immunoSEQ multiplex PCR, the repertoire was profiled, and TCRdb retains in-frame clones only, with some absent. The sample contains over 250,000 clones, roughly 80% of which appear only once. Sample: PBMCs or T cells enriched from blood (not recorded which). These receptors were collected from a man aged 40-49 years who had been exposed to COVID-19. The CDR3 runs from the conserved cysteine through the conserved F or W. The order of the fields is D gene, V gene, clone size, J gene, CDR3 DNA, CDR3 protein. The D gene is left open where the match is weak. The size entry is marked missing in some rows and otherwise reads once, few, many or a size class.

d_call: .
v_call: TRBV10-2
clone_size: .
j_call: TRBJ2-1
cdr3_nt: TGCGCCAGCAGTGCTCGCGGCGGAGGGCGTGGTGAGCAGTTCTTC
cdr3_aa: CASSARGGGRGEQFF

d_call: .
v_call: TRBV9
clone_size: .
j_call: TRBJ2-6
cdr3_nt: TGTGCCAGCAGCGTATGGGGGGCTGGGGCCAACGTCCTGACTTTC
cdr3_aa: CASSVWGAGANVLTF

d_call: TRBD1
v_call: TRBV7-9
clone_size: once
j_call: TRBJ1-1
cdr3_nt: TGTTTAGGGGGGACAGGTTTCACTGAAGCTTTCTTT
cdr3_aa: CLGGTGFTEAFF

d_call: TRBD1
v_call: TRBV27
clone_size: .
j_call: TRBJ2-2
cdr3_nt: TGTGCCAGCAGTCCCGACAGGGGGCGTATTCTGCTGCACGCGAACACCGGGGAGCTGTTTTTT
cdr3_aa: CASSPDRGRILLHANTGELFF

d_call: TRBD2
v_call: TRBV10-2
clone_size: .
j_call: TRBJ2-1
cdr3_nt: TGCGCCAGCAGGGGACTAGCGGGGGGCAATGAGCAGTTCTTC
cdr3_aa: CASRGLAGGNEQFF

d_call: TRBD1
v_call: TRBV7-7
clone_size: .
j_call: TRBJ2-2
cdr3_nt: TGTGCTAGCAGCTCTATTCCCGGACAGGGGGCTTCCGGGGAGCTGTTTTTT
cdr3_aa: CASSSIPGQGASGELFF

d_call: .
v_call: TRBV10-3
clone_size: .
j_call: TRBJ1-2
cdr3_nt: TGTGCCATCAGGACGAACCGGGAATCGGACTATGGCTACACCTTC
cdr3_aa: CAIRTNRESDYGYTF

d_call: .
v_call: TRBV5-8
clone_size: .
j_call: TRBJ1-3
cdr3_nt: TGTGCCAGCAGCACTATTCGGGGTCGGTACTCTGGAAACACCATATATTTT
cdr3_aa: CASSTIRGRYSGNTIYF

d_call: .
v_call: TRBV5-1
clone_size: once
j_call: TRBJ2-7
cdr3_nt: TGCGCCAGCAGCTTCCCCCGGGACAACTCCTACGAGCAGTACTTC
cdr3_aa: CASSFPRDNSYEQYF

d_call: .
v_call: TRBV7-2
clone_size: .
j_call: TRBJ2-7
cdr3_nt: TGTGCCAGCAGCATGGGGGACTGGGGCTACGAGCAGTACTTC
cdr3_aa: CASSMGDWGYEQYF

d_call: .
v_call: TRBV2
clone_size: .
j_call: TRBJ1-5
cdr3_nt: TGTGCCAGCAGGACAGACAGTTTGGGGTATAGCAATCAGCCCCAGCATTTT
cdr3_aa: CASRTDSLGYSNQPQHF

d_call: .
v_call: TRBV7-9
clone_size: .
j_call: TRBJ2-2
cdr3_nt: TGTGCCAGCAGCTTAAGGCCCGCGAGGCAGCCGAACACCGGGGAGCTGTTTTTT
cdr3_aa: CASSLRPARQPNTGELFF

d_call: TRBD1
v_call: TRBV4-2
clone_size: few
j_call: TRBJ2-7
cdr3_nt: TGTGCCAGCAGCCAAGATAGGGCAGGGGGCTCCTACGAGCAGTACTTC
cdr3_aa: CASSQDRAGGSYEQYF

d_call: TRBD2
v_call: TRBV7-3
clone_size: .
j_call: TRBJ2-1
cdr3_nt: TGTGCCAGCACCTTAGCGGGAGGGCCCTCAAATGAGCAGTTCTTC
cdr3_aa: CASTLAGGPSNEQFF

d_call: TRBD1
v_call: TRBV5-4
clone_size: .
j_call: TRBJ2-5
cdr3_nt: TGTGCCAGCAGCCCCAGGACAGGCTACCAAGAGACCCAGTACTTC
cdr3_aa: CASSPRTGYQETQYF

d_call: .
v_call: TRBV6-1
clone_size: .
j_call: TRBJ2-7
cdr3_nt: TGTGCCAGCAGTGAAACCCATACAGGCTACGAGCAGTACTTC
cdr3_aa: CASSETHTGYEQYF

d_call: TRBD1
v_call: TRBV29-1
clone_size: .
j_call: TRBJ1-1
cdr3_nt: TGCAGCGTTGCACGAGGAGGACAGGGAGCTTTCTTT
cdr3_aa: CSVARGGQGAFF

d_call: .
v_call: TRBV6-5
clone_size: .
j_call: TRBJ1-3
cdr3_nt: TGTGCCAGCACACAGGGAACCGGAAACACCATATATTTT
cdr3_aa: CASTQGTGNTIYF

d_call: .
v_call: TRBV5-1
clone_size: .
j_call: TRBJ2-3
cdr3_nt: TGCGCCAGCAGCCCGCGACACACCTTGCTCACAGATACGCAGTATTTT
cdr3_aa: CASSPRHTLLTDTQYF

d_call: TRBD2
v_call: TRBV11-2
clone_size: .
j_call: TRBJ2-7
cdr3_nt: TGTGCCAGCAGTACTAGCGGCGCCTACGAGCAGTACTTC
cdr3_aa: CASSTSGAYEQYF

d_call: TRBD1
v_call: TRBV5-1
clone_size: .
j_call: TRBJ2-2
cdr3_nt: TGCGCCAGCAGAGGGACAGAAATAACCGGGGAGCTGTTTTTT
cdr3_aa: CASRGTEITGELFF

d_call: .
v_call: TRBV28
clone_size: once
j_call: TRBJ1-5
cdr3_nt: TGTGCCAGCAGTTTTTCAGGGTCCAATCAGCCCCAGCATTTT
cdr3_aa: CASSFSGSNQPQHF

d_call: .
v_call: TRBV7-9
clone_size: .
j_call: TRBJ2-1
cdr3_nt: TGTGCCAGCAGCTCCACCTCAAGCGGGTTCGACAATGAGCAGTTCTTC
cdr3_aa: CASSSTSSGFDNEQFF

d_call: .
v_call: TRBV7-2
clone_size: once
j_call: TRBJ2-7
cdr3_nt: TGTGCCAGCACCAGGTCCGCTTACGAGCAGTACTTC
cdr3_aa: CASTRSAYEQYF

d_call: .
v_call: TRBV11-2
clone_size: .
j_call: TRBJ1-4
cdr3_nt: TGTGCCAGCAGCCCACAGGGCCAAGGCAGTGGAAAACTGTTTTTT
cdr3_aa: CASSPQGQGSGKLFF

d_call: .
v_call: TRBV4-1
clone_size: .
j_call: TRBJ1-4
cdr3_nt: TGCGCCAGCAGCCACCAGCCGGGAGCTAGAGAAAAACTGTTTTTT
cdr3_aa: CASSHQPGAREKLFF

d_call: TRBD1
v_call: TRBV12-5
clone_size: .
j_call: TRBJ1-1
cdr3_nt: TGTGCTAGTGGTACTGGACAGGGTATTTCGGCTGAAGCTTTCTTT
cdr3_aa: CASGTGQGISAEAFF

d_call: .
v_call: TRBV7-9
clone_size: few
j_call: TRBJ2-7
cdr3_nt: TGTGCCAGCAGCCCCGGCCCTAGCTCAACCTACGAGCAGTACTTC
cdr3_aa: CASSPGPSSTYEQYF

d_call: .
v_call: TRBV5-1
clone_size: .
j_call: TRBJ1-1
cdr3_nt: TGCGCCAGCAGCTCGGGAGCTTTCACTGAAGCTTTCTTT
cdr3_aa: CASSSGAFTEAFF

d_call: TRBD2
v_call: TRBV11-3
clone_size: .
j_call: TRBJ2-2
cdr3_nt: TGTGCCAGCGTAGCGGGAGGTGGAACCGGGGAGCTGTTTTTT
cdr3_aa: CASVAGGGTGELFF

d_call: TRBD2
v_call: TRBV10-1
clone_size: .
j_call: TRBJ2-5
cdr3_nt: TGCGCCAGCGGTCCTAGCGGGATAACGGAGACCCAGTACTTC
cdr3_aa: CASGPSGITETQYF